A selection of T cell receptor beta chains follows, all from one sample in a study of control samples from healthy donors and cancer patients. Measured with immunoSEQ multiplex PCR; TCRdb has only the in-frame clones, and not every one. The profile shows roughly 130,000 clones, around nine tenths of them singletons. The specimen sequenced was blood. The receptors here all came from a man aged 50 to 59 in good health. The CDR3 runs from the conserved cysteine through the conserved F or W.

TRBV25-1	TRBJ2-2	CASSEFGTGNTGELFF
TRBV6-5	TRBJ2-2	CASSWGINTGELFF
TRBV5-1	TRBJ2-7	CASSLIVGSYEQYF
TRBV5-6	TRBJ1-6	CASTRTRSSPLHF
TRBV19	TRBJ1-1	CASSTPQTGVGAFF
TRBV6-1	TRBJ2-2	CASSEGSSGGAIGELFF
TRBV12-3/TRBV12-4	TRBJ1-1	CASRATWDTEAFF
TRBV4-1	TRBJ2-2	CASRGFTGELFF
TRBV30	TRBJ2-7	CAWTQLAEQYF
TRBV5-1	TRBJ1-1	CASSLGTGGTEAFF
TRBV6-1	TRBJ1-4	CASSEASTGGQEKLFF
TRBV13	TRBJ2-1	CASSLAGQGVNEQFF
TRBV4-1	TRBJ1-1	CASSQNWGSSDTEAFF
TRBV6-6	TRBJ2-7	CASKDRDSFYEQYF
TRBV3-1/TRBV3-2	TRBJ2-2	CASRSPSGGVYTGELFF
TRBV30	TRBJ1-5	CAWEEGPYQPQHF
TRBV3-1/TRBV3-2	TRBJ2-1	CASSSHGGRMGYNEQFF
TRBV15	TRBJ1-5	CATSKTRGQGYQPQHF
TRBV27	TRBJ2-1	CASLPAGASSYNEQFF
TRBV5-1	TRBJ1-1	CASRRDGTEAFF
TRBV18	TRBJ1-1	CASSPLQGDTEAFF
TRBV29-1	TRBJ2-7	CSVAGTSGGYTYEQYF
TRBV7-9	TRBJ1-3	CASSSKSSSGNTIYF
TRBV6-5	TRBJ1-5	CASSLGQGGNQPQHF
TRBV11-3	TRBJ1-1	CASRLRGTNTEAFF
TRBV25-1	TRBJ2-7	CASSPGGLDEQYF
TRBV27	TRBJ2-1	CATHEAGGWGEQFF
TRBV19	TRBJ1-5	CASSIAGSSNQPQHF
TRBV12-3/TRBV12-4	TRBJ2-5	CASIGGAGTQYF
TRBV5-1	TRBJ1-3	CASSRGQISGNTIYF
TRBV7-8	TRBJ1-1	CASSRAVNTEAFF
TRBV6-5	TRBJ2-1	CASSYSRYLPQEQFF
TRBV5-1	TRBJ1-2	CASSLDGQGTYGYTF
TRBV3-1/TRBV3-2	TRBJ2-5	CASSQAETQYF
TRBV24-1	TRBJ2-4	CATSDLRADIQYF